This T cell receptor (beta chain) was captured by sequencing in a study of cytomegalovirus exposure and HLA in healthy donors. Study details: Out of 398 genotyped donors, less than 85% belonged to the Caucasian-associated ancestry cluster.

PCR was performed using 60 Vbeta and 13 Jbeta primers. The authors' processing: Around 9.9 million shared chains were among the approximately 87 million unique TCR beta chains that a later analysis counted. The method was immunoSEQ multiplex PCR; TCRdb's version includes in-frame clones alone and lacks a portion of them. The V and J calls and clone size were taken over from that table, and D and trimming were inferred from the DNA. The sample lists roughly 150,000 clones; about 80% were seen once. The receptor's source is a man aged 45-65 years in good health and CMV-seropositive. Sequenced: PBMCs.

The CDR3 coding sequence is TGTGCCAGCACCCCAGGAGGCAATTACGAGCAGTACTTC. The encoded protein is CASTPGGNYEQYF. The V gene is TRBV6-6, the J gene TRBJ2-7; possible D gene TRBD2, 5 bases. V lost 7 bases and J 4 bases, leaving 14 bases between the germline ends. The length of the CDR3 is 13 residues. Germline lookup yields CDR1 MNHNY and CDR2 SVGAGI (reference sequence).